Listed below are T cell receptor beta chains from one sample, sequenced in a study of blood T cell repertoires in COVID-19. Here immunoSEQ multiplex PCR was the method, and the copy in TCRdb shows in-frame clones only, minus some. Among some 200,000 clones listed, 81% were seen once. Material for sequencing was peripheral blood. These receptors all stem from a woman aged 80 or over with COVID-19, enrolled during active disease. CDR3s include the opening cysteine and the closing phenylalanine or tryptophan. D genes are given only for firm matches. Expanded clones get a size class; other rows say once, few or many, or leave the size out.

- TRBD2 TRBJ2-3 TRBV9 TGTGCCAGCAGCGTACTAGCGGGGGCAAGCACAGATACGCAGTATTTT CASSVLAGASTDTQYF
- - TRBJ1-1 TRBV2 TGTGCCAGCAGTGACTTTGTCACTGAAGCTTTCTTT CASSDFVTEAFF
- TRBD1 TRBJ2-5 TRBV11-3 TGTGCCAGCAGCTTTTACGGGACAGTCCAAGAGACCCAGTACTTC CASSFYGTVQETQYF
- - TRBJ2-7 TRBV10-3 TGTGCCATCAGATCGCATGGGGGGACCTCCTACGAGCAGTACTTC CAIRSHGGTSYEQYF
- TRBD1 TRBJ2-4 TRBV6-5 TGTGCCAGCCAATTTGGACAGGGGGCGCAGAACATTCAGTACTTC CASQFGQGAQNIQYF
- TRBD2 TRBJ2-5 TRBV5-6 TGTGCCAGCAGCACACAACTAGCGCGGTACCAAGAGACCCAGTACTTC CASSTQLARYQETQYF
- - TRBJ1-3 TRBV5-1 TGCGCCAGCAGCTTGGGCACAGACCCTGGAAACACCATATATTTT CASSLGTDPGNTIYF
- - TRBJ1-2 TRBV5-5 TGTGCCAGCAGCTTGGTCGCCAGGGGAGACTATGGCTACACCTTC CASSLVARGDYGYTF
- TRBD1 TRBJ1-3 TRBV6-5 TGTGCCAGCAGTACAGGGGTCTCTGGAAACACCATATATTTT CASSTGVSGNTIYF
- - TRBJ2-1 TRBV7-3 TGTGCCAGCAGCCCAAACAACCGGGACTACAATGAGCAGTTCTTC CASSPNNRDYNEQFF
- - TRBJ1-1 TRBV5-5 TGTGCCAGCAGCTTTTACGGGGTCAGAGGGTTTAACACTGAAGCTTTCTTT CASSFYGVRGFNTEAFF
- - TRBJ2-7 TRBV13 TGTGCCAGCAGCCTTTCTAGCGTTGCCTACGAGCAGTACTTC CASSLSSVAYEQYF
- TRBD1 TRBJ1-6 TRBV30 TGTGCCTGGGACAGGGTTACTTCACCCCTCCACTTT CAWDRVTSPLHF
- - TRBJ2-7 TRBV4-1 TGCGCCAGCAGCCAAGTACCAGCGGCCGACTACGAGCAGTACTTC CASSQVPAADYEQYF
- TRBD2 TRBJ2-3 TRBV9 TGTGCCAGCAGCGTAGGGGCGGGGGGCACAGATACGCAGTATTTT CASSVGAGGTDTQYF
few TRBD1 TRBJ1-2 TRBV20-1 TGCAGTGCTAGTCTCTCAGGGGGCGGCTATGGCTACACCTTC CSASLSGGGYGYTF
- - TRBJ1-2 TRBV2 TGTGCCAGCAGTGAGTCCGGGACAAGCTATGGCTACACCTTC CASSESGTSYGYTF
- - TRBJ1-1 TRBV13 TGTGCCAGCAGCCCTGCTCCGGGCAGGGGAAGGACTGAAGCTTTCTTT CASSPAPGRGRTEAFF
once TRBD1 TRBJ2-1 TRBV4-2 TGTGCCAGCAGCCAAGATATTTCCCCCGGGACAGGCCTAAATGAGCAGTTCTTC CASSQDISPGTGLNEQFF
- - TRBJ2-1 TRBV5-4 TGTGCCAGCAGCTTAACTAGAAACTACAATGAGCAGTTCTTC CASSLTRNYNEQFF
- - TRBJ2-3 TRBV10-3 TGTGCCATCAGTGGGGCGTACGATACGCAGTATTTT CAISGAYDTQYF
once TRBD2 TRBJ2-1 TRBV7-2 TGTGCCAGCAGCGCCCTAGGCCCAGCGGGGGATGAGCAGTTCTTC CASSALGPAGDEQFF
- - TRBJ1-4 TRBV27 TGTGCCAGCAGTGTAGGGGGGGCAGTTGAAAAACTGTTTTTT CASSVGGAVEKLFF
- TRBD2 TRBJ2-1 TRBV19 TGTGCCAGTAGTATCATAGGCGGGGGGGCAAATGAGCAGTTCTTC CASSIIGGGANEQFF
- TRBD1 TRBJ2-7 TRBV7-8 TGTGCCAGCAGCTTAGGGGGGACAGGGGTTGACGAGCAGTACTTC CASSLGGTGVDEQYF
- - TRBJ1-2 TRBV2 TGTGCCAGCAGGTTGTGGGGGGACGCTGCCCTGAACTATGGCTACACCTTC CASRLWGDAALNYGYTF
once TRBD1 TRBJ2-7 TRBV19 TGTGCCAGTATAGACAGGGCCACGAGCGAGCAGTACTTC CASIDRATSEQYF
- TRBD1 TRBJ2-7 TRBV6-6 TGTGCCAGCAGTCCCCCAGGGGGTACCCAAGTCGGGTACTTC CASSPPGGTQVGYF
once - TRBJ2-7 TRBV6-5 TGTGCCAGCAGTTACTCGGGGGGAGTGGATCAGTACTTC CASSYSGGVDQYF
- TRBD1 TRBJ1-6 TRBV2 TGTGCCAGCAGTGAATCAGGGGGTACCTCACCCCTCCACTTT CASSESGGTSPLHF
few - TRBJ1-1 TRBV3-1/TRBV3-2 TGTGCCAGCAGCCAAGGTAGGCGCGTTACAGGGAACACTGAAGCTTTCTTT CASSQGRRVTGNTEAFF
- TRBD1 TRBJ1-1 TRBV5-5 TGTGCCAGCCTACAGGGGGCAGGGAACACTGAAGCTTTCTTT CASLQGAGNTEAFF
- - TRBJ1-1 TRBV7-9 TGTGCCAGCAGCTTCTGGCACCCGAACACTGAAGCTTTCTTT CASSFWHPNTEAFF
- TRBD2 TRBJ2-5 TRBV13 TGTGCCAGCAGTCGAAACCGGGGTAGCGGGAGTAGAGAGACCCAGTACTTC CASSRNRGSGSRETQYF
few TRBD2 TRBJ2-2 TRBV6-6 TGTGCCAGCAGTACTAGCGGGCCCTACACCGGGGAGCTGTTTTTT CASSTSGPYTGELFF
- - TRBJ1-1 TRBV9 TGTGCCAGCAGCGTGAGGGGAGGGACTGAAGCTTTCTTT CASSVRGGTEAFF
- TRBD1 TRBJ1-1 TRBV12-5 TGTGCTAGTGGATCACGAGCAGGGACAGCAAACACTGAAGCTTTCTTT CASGSRAGTANTEAFF
- - TRBJ2-7 TRBV4-1 TGCGCCAGCAGCCAAGATGAGGTCGAGCAGTACTTC CASSQDEVEQYF
- - TRBJ1-4 TRBV27 TGTGCCAGCAGTTACGGGGTGGGTGAAAAACTGTTTTTT CASSYGVGEKLFF
- - TRBJ1-3 TRBV7-9 TGTGCCAGCAGCTTAGCGAGTAGTTCTGGAAACACCATATATTTT CASSLASSSGNTIYF
once - TRBJ1-4 TRBV7-8 TGTGCCAGCAGCTTAGCATCGACCTTTGGGGCAGAAAAACTGTTTTTT CASSLASTFGAEKLFF
few - TRBJ1-6 TRBV5-1 TGCGCCAGCAGCTTGCGACAGTCTAATTCACCCCTCCACTTT CASSLRQSNSPLHF
- - TRBJ1-1 TRBV11-3 TGTGCCAGCAGCTTATACGCAGGGCACACTGAAGCTTTCTTT CASSLYAGHTEAFF
- - TRBJ2-3 TRBV5-5 TGTGCCAGCAGCTTACGGTCCCGCACAGATACGCAGTATTTT CASSLRSRTDTQYF